The clone carrying this T cell receptor beta chain was found a few times. Its antigen remains unknown. Germline-derived CDR1 and CDR2 are MDHEN and SYDVKM. The CDR3 has 13 residues. Trimming shortened V by 8 bases and J by 0 bases, and 10 bases separated the two germline ends. The data stem from a study of metastatic and nonmetastatic thyroid tumors. Study-wide context: Repertoires from blood and tumor or nodule tissue of malignant and benign thyroid patients were compared. The study, taken as a whole, reports: Significantly greater TCR beta diversity was reportedly found in malignant thyroid tumors than in benign nodules (in blood and tumor).

Patients had received no treatment of any kind before thyroid surgery. Authors' processing steps: Across clinicopathological groups, CDR3 differences served as the basis for building a distant-metastasis classifier for papillary thyroid cancer. From the PCR reads, TCRdb re-called clones with MiXCR. What appears here as the V and J calls and clone size reflects TCRdb's work, not the paper's. The sample yields about 15,000 clones, under 30% seen once. Input material: adjacent normal tissue. This clonotype was obtained from a female donor with papillary thyroid cancer or a benign thyroid nodule (not recorded which). Some clones in this sample may be carry-over from other donors' samples. This chain joins TRBV28 and TRBJ1-2, with a weak D call TRBD1 (5 bases). CDR3 loop: CASGGSANYGYTF. CDR3 nucleotides: TGTGCCAGCGGGGGAAGCGCTAACTATGGCTACACCTTC.